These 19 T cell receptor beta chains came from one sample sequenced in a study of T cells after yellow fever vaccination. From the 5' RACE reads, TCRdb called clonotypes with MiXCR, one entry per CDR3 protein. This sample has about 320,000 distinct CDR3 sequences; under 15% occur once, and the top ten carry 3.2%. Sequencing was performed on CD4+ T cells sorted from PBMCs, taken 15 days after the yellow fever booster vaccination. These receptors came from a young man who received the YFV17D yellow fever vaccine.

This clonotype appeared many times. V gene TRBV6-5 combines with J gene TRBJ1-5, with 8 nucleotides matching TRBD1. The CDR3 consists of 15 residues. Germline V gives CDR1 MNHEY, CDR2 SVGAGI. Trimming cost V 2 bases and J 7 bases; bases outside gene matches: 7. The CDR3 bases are TGTGCCAGCAGTTACGAGCGGACAGGGCAGCAGCCCCAGCATTTT. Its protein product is CASSYERTGQQPQHF.

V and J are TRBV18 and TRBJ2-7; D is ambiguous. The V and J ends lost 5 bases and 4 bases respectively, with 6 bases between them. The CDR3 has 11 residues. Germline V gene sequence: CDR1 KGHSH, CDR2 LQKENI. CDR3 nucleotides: TGTGCCAGCTCAGCTGGTTACGAGCAGTACTTC. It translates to CASSAGYEQYF.

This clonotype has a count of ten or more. The CDR3: CASGGTGELFF. The CDR3 coding sequence is TGTGCCAGCGGGGGGACCGGGGAGCTGTTTTTT. The gene calls are TRBV28 and TRBJ2-2; D possibly corresponds to TRBD2 (6 bases). The germline V and J ends were trimmed by 8 bases and 5 bases, with 6 bases remaining between them. The CDR3 runs 11 residues. Per germline, CDR1 MDHEN and CDR2 SYDVKM. The full variable domain, completed using reference TRBV28 and TRBJ2-2, is DVKVTQSSRYLVKRTGEKVFLECVQDMDHENMFWYRQDPGLGLRLIYFSYDVKMKEKGDIPEGYSVSREKKERFSLILESASTNQTSMYLCASGGTGELFFGEGSRLTVL.

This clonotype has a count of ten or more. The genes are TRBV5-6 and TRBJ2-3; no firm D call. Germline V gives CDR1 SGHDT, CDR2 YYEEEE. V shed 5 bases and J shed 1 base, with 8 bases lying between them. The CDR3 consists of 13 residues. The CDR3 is CASSTAGTDTQYF. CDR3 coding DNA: TGTGCCAGCAGTACAGCCGGCACAGATACGCAGTATTTT.

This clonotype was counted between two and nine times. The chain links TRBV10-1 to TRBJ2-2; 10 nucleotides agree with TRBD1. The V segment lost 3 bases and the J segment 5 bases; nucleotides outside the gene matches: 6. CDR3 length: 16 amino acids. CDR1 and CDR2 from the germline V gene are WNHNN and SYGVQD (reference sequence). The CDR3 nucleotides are TGCGCCAGCAGTGACCTGGGACAGGGGAGAACCGGGGAGCTGTTTTTT. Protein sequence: CASSDLGQGRTGELFF.

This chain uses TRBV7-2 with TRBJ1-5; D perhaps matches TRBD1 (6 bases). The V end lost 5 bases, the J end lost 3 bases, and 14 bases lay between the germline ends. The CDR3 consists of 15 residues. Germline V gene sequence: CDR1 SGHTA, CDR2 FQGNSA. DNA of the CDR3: TGTGCCAGCAGCCCGGGGGCGGGGGACAATCAGCCCCAGCATTTT. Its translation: CASSPGAGDNQPQHF.

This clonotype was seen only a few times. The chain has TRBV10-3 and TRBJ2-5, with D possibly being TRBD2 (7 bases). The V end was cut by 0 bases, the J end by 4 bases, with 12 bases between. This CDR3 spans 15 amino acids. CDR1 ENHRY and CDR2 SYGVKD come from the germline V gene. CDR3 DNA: TGTGCCATCAGTGAGTCGACGGCGGGGGCAGAGACCCAGTACTTC. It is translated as CAISESTAGAETQYF.

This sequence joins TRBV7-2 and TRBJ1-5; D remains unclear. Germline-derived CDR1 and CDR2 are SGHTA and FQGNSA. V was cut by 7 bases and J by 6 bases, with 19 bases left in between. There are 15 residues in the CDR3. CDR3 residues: CASNPGPAAGQPQHF. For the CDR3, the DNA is TGTGCCAGCAACCCCGGACCTGCAGCCGGTCAGCCCCAGCATTTT. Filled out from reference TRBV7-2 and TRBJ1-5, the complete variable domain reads GAGVSQSPSNKVTEKGKDVELRCDPISGHTALYWYRQSLGQGLEFLIYFQGNSAPDKSGLPSDRFSAERTGGSVSTLTIQRTQQEDSAVYLCASNPGPAAGQPQHFGDGTRLSIL.

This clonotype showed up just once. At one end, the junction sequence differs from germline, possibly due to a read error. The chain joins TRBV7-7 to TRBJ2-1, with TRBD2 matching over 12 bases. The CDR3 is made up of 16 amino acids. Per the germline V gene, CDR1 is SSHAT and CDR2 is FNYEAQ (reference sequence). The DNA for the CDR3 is TGTGCTAGCAGCTTAGGGCTAGCGGGGGGGCAAAATGAGCAGTTCTTC. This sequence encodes CASSLGLAGGQNEQFF.

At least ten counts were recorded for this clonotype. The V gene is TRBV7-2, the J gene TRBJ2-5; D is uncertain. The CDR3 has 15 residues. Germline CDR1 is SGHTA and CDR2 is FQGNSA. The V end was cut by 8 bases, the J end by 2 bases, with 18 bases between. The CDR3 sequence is CASLDGPYPQETQYF. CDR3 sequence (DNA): TGTGCCAGCCTGGACGGCCCCTATCCTCAAGAGACCCAGTACTTC.

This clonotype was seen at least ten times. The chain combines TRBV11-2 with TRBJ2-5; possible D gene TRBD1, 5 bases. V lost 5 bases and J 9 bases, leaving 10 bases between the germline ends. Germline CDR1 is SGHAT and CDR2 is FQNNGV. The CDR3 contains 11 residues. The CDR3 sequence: CASSPGPSQYF. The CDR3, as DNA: TGTGCCAGCAGCCCAGGGCCTTCCCAGTACTTC.

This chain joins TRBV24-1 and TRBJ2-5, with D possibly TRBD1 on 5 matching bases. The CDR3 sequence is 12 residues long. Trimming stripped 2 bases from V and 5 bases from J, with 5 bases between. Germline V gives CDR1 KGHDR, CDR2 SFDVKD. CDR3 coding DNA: TGTGCCACCAGTGATTCAGGGGAGACCCAGTACTTC. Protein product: CATSDSGETQYF.

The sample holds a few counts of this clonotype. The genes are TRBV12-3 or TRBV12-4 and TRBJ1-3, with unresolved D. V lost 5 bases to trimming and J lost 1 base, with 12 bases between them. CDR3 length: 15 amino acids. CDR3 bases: TGTGCCAGCAGTCGTAGTTCCCTTTCTGGAAACACCATATATTTT. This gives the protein CASSRSSLSGNTIYF.

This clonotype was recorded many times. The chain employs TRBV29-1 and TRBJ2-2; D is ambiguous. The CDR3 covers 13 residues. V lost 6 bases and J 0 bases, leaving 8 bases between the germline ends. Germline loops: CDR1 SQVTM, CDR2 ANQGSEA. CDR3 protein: CSVLTPNTGELFF. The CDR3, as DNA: TGCAGCGTCCTGACCCCGAACACCGGGGAGCTGTTTTTT.

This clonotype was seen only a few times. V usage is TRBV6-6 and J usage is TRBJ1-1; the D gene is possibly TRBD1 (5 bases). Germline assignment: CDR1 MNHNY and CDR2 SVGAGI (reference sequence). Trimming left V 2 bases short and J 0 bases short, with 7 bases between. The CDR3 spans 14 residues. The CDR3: CASSYPGVNTEAFF. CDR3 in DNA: TGTGCCAGCAGTTACCCGGGGGTGAACACTGAAGCTTTCTTT.

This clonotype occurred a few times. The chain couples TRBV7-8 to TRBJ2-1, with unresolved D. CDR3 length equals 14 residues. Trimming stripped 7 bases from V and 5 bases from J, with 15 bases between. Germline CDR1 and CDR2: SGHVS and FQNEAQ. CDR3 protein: CASKVEEHNNEQFF. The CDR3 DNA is TGTGCCAGCAAAGTCGAAGAGCATAACAATGAGCAGTTCTTC. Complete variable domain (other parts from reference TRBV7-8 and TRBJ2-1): GAGVSQSPRYKVAKRGQDVALRCDPISGHVSLFWYQQALGQGPEFLTYFQNEAQLDKSGLPSDRFFAERPEGSVSTLKIQRTQQEDSAVYLCASKVEEHNNEQFFGPGTRLTVL.

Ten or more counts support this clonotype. Here the CDR3 DNA reads TGTGCCAGCAGCCAACCCCTCTTTGAGGCTGGAAACACCATATATTTT. Translated: CASSQPLFEAGNTIYF. The V and J genes are TRBV3-1 and TRBJ1-3; unclear D gene. V was clipped by 2 bases and J by 2 bases, with 13 bases between them. The CDR3 has 16 amino acids. Germline V gene lookup returns CDR1 LGHDT and CDR2 YNNKEL (reference sequence).

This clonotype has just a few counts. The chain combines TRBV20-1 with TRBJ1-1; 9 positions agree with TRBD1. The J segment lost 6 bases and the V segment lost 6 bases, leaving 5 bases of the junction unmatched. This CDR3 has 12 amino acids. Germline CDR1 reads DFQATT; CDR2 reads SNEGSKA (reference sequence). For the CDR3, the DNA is TGCAGTGCCACAGGGGGCGAACCTGAAGCTTTCTTT. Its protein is CSATGGEPEAFF.

CDR3: CASSNTQGACGYTF. CDR3 in DNA: TGTGCCAGCAGCAATACCCAGGGGGCGTGTGGCTACACCTTC. The chain recombines TRBV21-1 with TRBJ1-2; TRBD1, as called in the table, went unchecked against the DNA. TRBV21-1 is a known pseudogene. This CDR3 has 14 amino acids.